This T cell receptor beta chain was observed in a study of Ad26.COV2.S vaccination and SARS-CoV-2 variants (dated by TCRdb to the early 2020s). With respect to the entire study: Donors in the vaccine arm were drawn from COV1001, a multicentre, randomized, double-blind, placebo-controlled phase I-IIa trial testing Ad26.COV2.S in healthy adults. Sequencing of the TCRbeta repertoire served to evaluate the specificity and breadth of SARS-CoV-2-reactive T cell receptors following Ad26.COV2.S vaccination. Investigators did not know the trial group allocation while performing experiments and assessing outcomes. Trial participants were randomized into five groups of five: low-dose or high-dose Ad26.COV2.S given once or twice, or placebo on both occasions. Ad26.COV2.S was given intramuscularly at 5x10^10 or 1x10^11 viral particles, as a single shot or as two shots 56 days apart. A total of some 30 samples were included in the TCR-sequenced set, comprising 19 Ad26.COV2.S vaccine recipients, 5 placebo recipients and 8 SARS-CoV-2 convalescent individuals. Summary of the overall study and its limitations: The study lacked the statistical power to compare responses across vaccine doses or regimens. Spike-specific TCR breadth was higher in Ad26.COV2.S recipients than in placebo recipients (P = 0.0014). After vaccination, spike-specific CD8+ and CD4+ T cell responses were reported to show substantial breadth. According to the authors, total T cell responses may have been underestimated by the TCR breadth and depth analyses. Vaccine and placebo recipients had similar non-spike TCR breadth, a finding consistent with the vaccine containing only spike.

The sample's treatment or condition, from its label and the paper: 19 received Ad26.COV2.S at low or high dose, single or two shots; 5 received placebo; per-sample allocation not given. Repertoires of vaccine and placebo recipients were sequenced from samples taken on day 63 after the first injection. In Cohort 1b, about two dozen adults aged 18-55 years were enrolled at a single site in Boston, USA, between 29 July and 7 August 2020. As a vaccine, Ad26.COV2.S was a replication-incompetent adenovirus type 26 vector that expressed a prefusion-stabilized SARS-CoV-2 spike protein derived from the original Wuhan strain. The immunoSEQ Assay was used to sequence TCRbeta CDR3 regions. After extraction, genomic DNA underwent amplification by bias-controlled multiplex PCR, followed by high-throughput sequencing. As for the authors' bioinformatics: To quantify the absolute abundance of every unique TCRbeta CDR3 region, sequences were collapsed and filtered. Usable DNA was measured by amplifying reference genes present in all nucleated cells, and TCRbeta template counts were normalized to that usable DNA to estimate T cell fraction. Repertoire TCRs were annotated as SARS-CoV-2-specific when V gene, CDR3 amino acid sequence and J gene were exactly matched to a known reactive TCR set. The reference SARS-CoV-2 TCR set came from MIRA and was filtered for enrichment in COVID-19-positive ImmuneCODE repertoires, removing public or cross-reactive TCRs. Drawing on the MIRA antigens, annotated TCRs were analysed further at the level of specific ORF or position within ORF. Depth was the summed frequency of annotated unique rearrangements, while breadth was defined as annotated unique rearrangements over total unique productive rearrangements. Two-sided Wilcoxon rank-sum tests were used to compare TCR breadth between groups. In TCRdb, the immuneACCESS table is reduced to in-frame sequences with V and J assigned. These tables do not hold every clone; where another copy was compared, an unresolved V gene accounts for under half, and the others remain unexplained. The D gene and trimming were derived from the DNA, and the V and J assignments and clone size from that table. The sample table records approximately 280,000 clones; around 87% of these occur just once. About 3.1% of the sample is taken by the ten largest.

On this clone: Its target antigen remains unknown. Base qualities were left out, and no much larger clone turns up one base away.

V loses 0 bases, J loses 4 bases, and the germline ends lie 10 bases apart. The CDR1 and CDR2 encoded by the germline V gene (reference sequence) are SGHKS and YYEKEE. The CDR3 contains 14 residues, cysteine and phenylalanine counted. The DNA shown is the 42-base CDR3, in frame from base 1. The sequencing here drew on peripheral blood, taken in a trial of Ad26.COV2.S vaccine versus placebo. The TCR sequence derives from a person between 18 and 60 years old who received the Ad26.COV2.S COVID-19 vaccine or a placebo. Rearrangement joined TRBV5-5 to TRBJ1-2; a weak D assignment points to TRBD1 (5 bases agree). The DNA is TGTGCCAGCAGCTTGGGAGGGGTGGGCTATGGCTACACCTTC. The encoded protein is CASSLGGVGYGYTF.